This TCR beta chain comes out of a study of blood T cell repertoires in COVID-19. Study background: Researchers got acute and convalescent COVID-19 samples from the United States, Italy and Spain. Sources were T cells, B-cell-depleted T cells, or PBMCs; the material itself was cDNA or gDNA.

CDR3 length equals 18 residues. Trimming stripped 1 base from V and 8 bases from J, with 27 bases between. CDR1 is SGHRS, CDR2 YFSETQ, per germline. Authors' methods: Nucleated cell counts were estimated from reference gene primer amplification. Clones were sequenced by immunoSEQ multiplex PCR, and TCRdb holds only the in-frame ones, with some missing. The V and J calls and clone size come from that table; D and trimming were worked out from the DNA. The sample lists roughly 200,000 clones, 90% occurring once. The chain employs TRBV5-1 and TRBJ1-2, with D tentatively TRBD1 (6 bases). The source of this sequence is a man aged 50-59 years with acute or convalescent COVID-19. Sequenced input: peripheral blood. The CDR3 reads CASSLSPLPGAGQGGYTF. In DNA form, the CDR3 reads TGCGCCAGCAGCTTGTCCCCCCTCCCCGGTGCAGGGCAGGGGGGCTACACCTTC.